Shown below are 16 T cell receptor beta chains from a single sample sequenced in a study of blood T cell repertoires in COVID-19. The data were produced by immunoSEQ multiplex PCR, yet TCRdb's version contains in-frame clones alone and is incomplete. The table has nearly 200,000 clones, around four fifths seen once. The source material was peripheral blood. These receptors came from a human donor in a cohort sampled during active COVID-19.

The chain uses TRBV2 and TRBJ1-3; 7 bases are a match to TRBD1. Per germline, CDR1 SNHLY and CDR2 FYNNEI. This CDR3 is 15 amino acids long. Trimming cost V 6 bases and J 3 bases; bases outside gene matches: 8. The CDR3 DNA reads as TGTGCCAGCAGGGATCGGACAGGAGGTGGAAACACCATATATTTT. Translating it yields CASRDRTGGGNTIYF.

This clone was seen once. The genes are TRBV12-3 or TRBV12-4 and TRBJ2-1, with 8 positions matching TRBD2. After removal of 5 bases from V and 14 bases from J, the junction contained 8 bases not matched to a gene. This CDR3 has 12 residues. The CDR3 here is CASSESGTSKFF. The CDR3, as DNA: TGTGCCAGCAGTGAATCCGGGACTAGTAAGTTCTTC.

The CDR3 sequence: CASSLTHPPLQTQYF. The DNA for the CDR3 is TGCGCCAGCAGCTTGACACACCCACCGTTACAGACCCAGTACTTC. V usage is TRBV5-1 and J usage is TRBJ2-5; D is unresolved. The CDR3 covers 15 residues. The V gene lost 1 base and the J gene lost 6 bases, with 16 bases spanning the gap. Looked up from germline, CDR1 is SGHRS and CDR2 is YFSETQ.

This clone was found a few times. Additional DNA sequences in this sample encode the identical CDR3. V gene TRBV12-3 or TRBV12-4 combines with J gene TRBJ1-2; no firm D call. The CDR3 is 12 amino acids. V lost 2 bases and J 7 bases, leaving 8 bases between the germline ends. The CDR3 region is CASSLPGGGYTF. In DNA, the CDR3 is TGTGCCAGCAGTTTACCCGGTGGTGGCTACACCTTC.

The chain uses TRBV12-5 and TRBJ2-2; 8 nucleotides agree with TRBD1. Germline-derived CDR1 and CDR2 are LGHNT and FRNRAP. The CDR3 contains 18 residues. Losses at the gene ends were 2 bases for V and 2 bases for J; bases not matched to a gene: 10. CDR3 protein: CASGLPSLGTGNTGELFF. CDR3 coding DNA: TGTGCTAGTGGTTTGCCCTCCCTCGGGACAGGTAACACCGGGGAGCTGTTTTTT. Supplemented by reference TRBV12-5 and TRBJ2-2, the full variable domain reads DARVTQTPRHKVTEMGQEVTMRCQPILGHNTVFWYRQTMMQGLELLAYFRNRAPLDDSGMPKDRFSAEMPDATLATLKIQPSEPRDSAVYFCASGLPSLGTGNTGELFFGEGSRLTVL.

The rearrangement joins TRBV11-2 to TRBJ2-5, with a tentative D call TRBD1 (5 bases). Trimming removed 1 base at V and 7 bases at J, with 13 bases between. Germline CDR1 SGHAT, CDR2 FQNNGV. The CDR3 is 14 residues long. CDR3 sequence: CASSLGTNYLTQYF. DNA for the CDR3: TGTGCCAGCAGCTTAGGGACAAACTATCTGACCCAGTACTTC.

The CDR3 region is CRSYGGDGYTF. The CDR3 DNA reads TGCAGATCGTACGGGGGTGATGGCTACACCTTC. The V and J genes are TRBV20-1 and TRBJ1-2, with D possibly being TRBD1 (5 bases). Per germline, CDR1 DFQATT and CDR2 SNEGSKA (reference sequence). The CDR3 spans 11 residues.

The chain has TRBV19 and TRBJ2-1; 7 bases are a match to TRBD1. The CDR3 runs to 14 residues. Germline V gene lookup returns CDR1 LNHDA and CDR2 SQIVND (reference sequence). J was trimmed by 4 bases and V by 7 bases; bases with no gene match: 7. The CDR3 loop is CASKRDRAYNEQFF. The CDR3 DNA sequence: TGTGCCAGTAAACGAGACAGGGCTTACAATGAGCAGTTCTTC.

In its sample, this clone was seen once. The rearrangement joins TRBV9 to TRBJ2-7; perhaps TRBD1 as D (6 bases). The CDR3 loop spans 13 amino acids. V lost 4 bases to trimming and J lost 7 bases, with 15 bases between them. The germline V gene encodes CDR1 SGDLS and CDR2 YYNGEE. The CDR3 loop reads CASSPSQGLEQYF. The CDR3, as DNA: TGTGCCAGCAGCCCGTCACAGGGTCTTGAGCAGTACTTC. The full variable domain, in which reference TRBV9 and TRBJ2-7 provide the parts outside the CDR3, is DSGVTQTPKHLITATGQRVTLRCSPRSGDLSVYWYQQSLDQGLQFLIQYYNGEERAKGNILERFSAQQFPDLHSELNLSSLELGDSALYFCASSPSQGLEQYFGPGTRLTVT.

The V call is TRBV19, the J call TRBJ2-7, with D tentatively TRBD2 (5 bases). Germline V CDR1 and CDR2: LNHDA, SQIVND (reference sequence). The V and J ends lost 6 bases and 4 bases respectively, with 7 bases between them. The CDR3 has 11 amino acids. CDR3 nucleotide sequence: TGTGCCAGTAGCGGGAAGTACGAGCAGTACTTC. Encoded protein: CASSGKYEQYF.

CDR3 coding DNA: TGTGCCAGCAGTCTACTTCAAGGGGGGGATTCACCCCTCCACTTT. Translating gives CASSLLQGGDSPLHF. The V call is TRBV28, the J call TRBJ1-6; weak D call: TRBD1 (6 bases). Trimming cost V 5 bases and J 8 bases, with 16 bases left between them. CDR1 and CDR2 (germline): MDHEN, SYDVKM. The CDR3 length is 15 residues.

The genes are TRBV3-1 (or the pseudogene TRBV3-2) and TRBJ1-1; possibly TRBD1 for D (6 bases). This CDR3 has 15 amino acids. Trimming removed 3 bases from V and 11 bases from J, with 22 bases in between. Germline V gene data show CDR1 as LGHDT and CDR2 as YNNKEL (reference sequence). The CDR3: CASSHRTVSGLWAFF. Here the CDR3 DNA reads TGTGCCAGCAGCCATCGGACAGTTTCGGGTCTATGGGCTTTCTTT.

The chain combines TRBV2 with TRBJ2-5, with D possibly TRBD2 on 6 matching bases. CDR3 size: 12 residues. From germline, CDR1 is SNHLY and CDR2 FYNNEI. Trimming removed 6 bases from V and 2 bases from J, with 7 bases in between. The CDR3 loop reads CASRRDQETQYF. CDR3 nucleotide sequence: TGTGCCAGCAGGCGGGATCAAGAGACCCAGTACTTC.

This clone was recorded once. The chain employs TRBV19 and TRBJ2-6, with D unclear. CDR1 is LNHDA and CDR2 is SQIVND in the germline V gene (reference sequence). CDR3 length: 16 residues. Trimming left V 2 bases short and J 0 bases short, with 8 bases between. The CDR3 spells CASSISRVSGANVLTF. Written as DNA, the CDR3 is TGTGCCAGTAGTATATCGCGCGTCTCTGGGGCCAACGTCCTGACTTTC.

This clone was observed a handful of times. This chain links TRBV4-1 with TRBJ1-4; tentative D call: TRBD1 (5 bases). The CDR3 has 15 amino acids. V was shortened by 1 base and J by 5 bases, with 11 bases between the two germline ends. CDR1 is MGHRA, CDR2 YSYEKL, per germline. The CDR3 nucleotides read TGCGCCAGCAGCCAAGCGGGGGTCGGGAATGAAAAACTGTTTTTT. Translation: CASSQAGVGNEKLFF.

A single count supports this clone. The V and J genes are TRBV3-1 (or the pseudogene TRBV3-2) and TRBJ1-2, with 7 bases identical to TRBD1. Germline lookup yields CDR1 LGHDT and CDR2 YNNKEL (reference sequence). After removal of 2 bases from V and 6 bases from J, the junction contained 12 bases not matched to a gene. The length of the CDR3 is 16 residues. The CDR3: CASSQRSADRVHGYTF. The CDR3 nucleotides read TGTGCCAGCAGCCAAAGGAGCGCCGACAGGGTCCATGGCTACACCTTC.